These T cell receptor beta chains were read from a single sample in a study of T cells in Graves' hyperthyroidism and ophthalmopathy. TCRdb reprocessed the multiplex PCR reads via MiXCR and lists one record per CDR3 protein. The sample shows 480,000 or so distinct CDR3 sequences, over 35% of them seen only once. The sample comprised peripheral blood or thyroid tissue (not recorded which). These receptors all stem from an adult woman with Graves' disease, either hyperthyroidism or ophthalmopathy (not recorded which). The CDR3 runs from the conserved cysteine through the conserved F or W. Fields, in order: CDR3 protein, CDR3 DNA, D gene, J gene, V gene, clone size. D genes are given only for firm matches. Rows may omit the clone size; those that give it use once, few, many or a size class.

CASSSRATDRDETQYF,TGTGCCAGCAGCTCCCGGGCAACGGACAGGGACGAGACCCAGTACTTC,TRBD1,TRBJ2-5,TRBV11-2,many
CASSLIGRGRNTGELFF,TGTGCCAGCAGCTTGATCGGCAGGGGGCGGAACACCGGGGAGCTGTTTTTT,TRBD1,TRBJ2-2,TRBV5-6,few
CASSGLTAGELFF,TGTGCCAGCAGTGGACTAACCGCAGGGGAGCTGTTTTTT,-,TRBJ2-2,TRBV2,-
CASLAGGGETQYF,TGTGCCAGTTTAGCGGGGGGTGGAGAGACCCAGTACTTC,TRBD2,TRBJ2-5,TRBV7-2,-
CSVETTGVGYEQYF,TGCAGCGTTGAAACTACAGGGGTTGGCTACGAGCAGTACTTC,TRBD1,TRBJ2-7,TRBV29-1,-
CASSLAADTGELFF,TGTGCCAGCAGCTTGGCGGCTGACACCGGGGAGCTGTTTTTT,-,TRBJ2-2,TRBV5-6,-
CASSSGPQGDTGELFF,TGCGCCAGCAGCTCCGGGCCTCAAGGGGACACCGGGGAGCTGTTTTTT,-,TRBJ2-2,TRBV5-1,-
CASHTTGLAVGEETQYF,TGTGCCAGCCACACTACCGGGTTAGCGGTGGGGGAAGAGACCCAGTACTTC,-,TRBJ2-5,TRBV7-9,many
CSAASGANVLTF,TGCAGTGCCGCTTCTGGGGCCAACGTCCTGACTTTC,-,TRBJ2-6,TRBV20-1,few
CASSGRQTDTQYF,TGTGCCAGCAGCGGAAGACAGACAGATACGCAGTATTTT,-,TRBJ2-3,TRBV9,-
CASSQSSQGWYYGYTF,TGCGCCAGCAGCCAATCCAGTCAGGGGTGGTACTATGGCTACACCTTC,-,TRBJ1-2,TRBV4-1,many
CASRNTPNTGELFF,TGTGCCAGCAGGAACACCCCGAACACCGGGGAGCTGTTTTTT,-,TRBJ2-2,TRBV2,-
CASSHKHGNEQFF,TGTGCCAGCAGCCATAAGCACGGGAATGAGCAGTTCTTC,-,TRBJ2-1,TRBV16,-
CASSSQAGAYEQYF,TGTGCCAGCAGCTCGCAAGCGGGAGCCTACGAGCAGTACTTC,TRBD2,TRBJ2-7,TRBV7-9,few
CASSSHPGTGDNEKLFF,TGTGCCAGCAGCTCGCACCCCGGGACAGGAGATAATGAAAAACTGTTTTTT,TRBD1,TRBJ1-4,TRBV7-2,many
CASSPTSGIYEQYF,TGTGCCAGCAGCCCGACTAGCGGGATCTACGAGCAGTACTTC,TRBD2,TRBJ2-7,TRBV6-6,many
CASSNTDFGYTF,TGTGCCAGCAGCAATACTGACTTTGGCTACACCTTC,-,TRBJ1-2,TRBV2,many
CATGTGGEQPQHF,TGTGCCACGGGGACAGGGGGCGAACAGCCCCAGCATTTT,TRBD1,TRBJ1-5,TRBV10-3,once
CASSFGYLGGELFF,TGTGCCAGCAGTTTTGGCTACCTCGGCGGGGAGCTGTTTTTT,-,TRBJ2-2,TRBV28,-
CAWAPGQGAYEQYF,TGTGCCTGGGCGCCGGGACAGGGAGCCTACGAGCAGTACTTC,TRBD1,TRBJ2-7,TRBV7-9,-
CAIRGDSGKLFF,TGTGCCATCAGGGGAGACTCTGGAAAACTGTTTTTT,-,TRBJ1-4,TRBV10-3,-
CAWRWDIAYGYTF,TGTGCCTGGAGGTGGGACATCGCCTATGGCTACACCTTC,-,TRBJ1-2,TRBV30,few
CAWSVEGGTEAFF,TGTGCCTGGAGTGTAGAAGGGGGCACTGAAGCTTTCTTT,-,TRBJ1-1,TRBV30,many
CASSDRDRPETQYF,TGTGCCAGCAGTGACCGGGACAGACCCGAGACCCAGTACTTC,TRBD1,TRBJ2-5,TRBV6-4,-
CSVFDGNEQYF,TGCAGCGTTTTTGATGGTAACGAGCAGTACTTC,-,TRBJ2-7,TRBV29-1,many
CSVERGTNTGELFF,TGCAGCGTTGAACGAGGGACGAACACCGGGGAGCTGTTTTTT,-,TRBJ2-2,TRBV29-1,-
CASRSLGGLARGEQFF,TGTGCCAGCAGATCACTAGGGGGACTAGCGAGGGGTGAGCAGTTCTTC,TRBD2,TRBJ2-1,TRBV7-9,once
CASSWGDRRNTEAFF,TGCGCCAGCAGCTGGGGAGACAGGAGGAACACTGAAGCTTTCTTT,-,TRBJ1-1,TRBV5-1,-
CSARPDAYQETQYF,TGCAGCGCCCGCCCGGACGCGTACCAAGAGACCCAGTACTTC,-,TRBJ2-5,TRBV20-1,few
CASSIVLTGGELFF,TGTGCCAGCAGCATAGTACTTACCGGCGGGGAGCTGTTTTTT,-,TRBJ2-2,TRBV7-9,many
CASSLAWTGYTEAFF,TGTGCCAGCAGCTTAGCGTGGACAGGGTACACTGAAGCTTTCTTT,TRBD1,TRBJ1-1,TRBV7-2,-
CASSVGSKETQYF,TGTGCCAGCAGCGTAGGCAGCAAAGAGACCCAGTACTTC,-,TRBJ2-5,TRBV9,many
CSARPGGNQPQHF,TGCAGTGCTAGACCAGGGGGAAATCAGCCCCAGCATTTT,TRBD1,TRBJ1-5,TRBV20-1,-
CASSLGPGGMNTEAFF,TGCGCCAGCAGCTTGGGGCCAGGGGGCATGAACACTGAAGCTTTCTTT,TRBD1,TRBJ1-1,TRBV5-1,many
CASSQYGRISSGNTIYF,TGCGCCAGCAGCCAATATGGTCGGATTAGCTCTGGAAACACCATATATTTT,-,TRBJ1-3,TRBV4-1,-
CASSVRQGGGKAFF,TGTGCCAGCAGCGTCCGACAGGGCGGGGGTAAAGCTTTCTTT,TRBD1,TRBJ1-1,TRBV9,-
CSAYTGDTGYTF,TGCAGTGCTTATACCGGGGACACTGGCTACACCTTC,-,TRBJ1-2,TRBV20-1,-
CASTPTGDNEKLFF,TGCGCCAGCACTCCGACAGGGGATAATGAAAAACTGTTTTTT,TRBD1,TRBJ1-4,TRBV10-2,few
CSAFRGERDTEAFF,TGCAGTGCTTTCCGAGGGGAGAGAGACACTGAAGCTTTCTTT,-,TRBJ1-1,TRBV20-1,many
CSASLGQETQYF,TGCAGTGCTAGTCTAGGGCAAGAGACCCAGTACTTC,-,TRBJ2-5,TRBV20-1,many
CASADRDRRQPQHF,TGTGCCAGCGCAGACCGGGACAGGAGGCAGCCCCAGCATTTT,TRBD1,TRBJ1-5,TRBV2,-
CASSPKGHIGEQYF,TGTGCCAGCAGCCCGAAGGGACATATAGGCGAGCAGTACTTC,-,TRBJ2-7,TRBV7-9,few
CAISETVGGTGTQYF,TGTGCCATCAGTGAAACCGTAGGGGGGACGGGGACCCAGTACTTC,-,TRBJ2-5,TRBV10-3,-
CASSLGVSGNTIYF,TGTGCCAGCAGCTTAGGAGTCTCTGGAAACACCATATATTTT,-,TRBJ1-3,TRBV7-9,many
CASSSEGGSSYEQYF,TGTGCCAGCAGCTCGGAGGGGGGCAGCTCCTACGAGCAGTACTTC,-,TRBJ2-7,TRBV7-9,many
CASRRTGRARMEAFF,TGTGCCAGCAGGAGGACAGGGAGAGCGAGAATGGAAGCTTTCTTT,TRBD1,TRBJ1-1,TRBV7-8,-
CASSLGPLGQGTEAFF,TGTGCCAGCAGCTTAGGTCCATTGGGACAGGGGACTGAAGCTTTCTTT,TRBD1,TRBJ1-1,TRBV7-2,-
CASSTGLRNSPLHF,TGTGCCAGCAGCACGGGACTGAGGAACTCACCCCTCCACTTT,-,TRBJ1-6,TRBV12-3/TRBV12-4,-
CASVRPGTSGSSEQYF,TGTGCCAGCGTGAGGCCCGGGACTAGCGGGAGTAGTGAGCAGTACTTC,TRBD2,TRBJ2-7,TRBV19,-
CASSKGRGTGELFF,TGTGCCAGCAGCAAAGGACGGGGTACCGGGGAGCTGTTTTTT,-,TRBJ2-2,TRBV28,-
CSPEGRYEQYF,TGCAGCCCTGAGGGCAGGTACGAGCAGTACTTC,-,TRBJ2-7,TRBV29-1,-